The sequence of this TCR beta chain was determined in a study of neurological immune-mediated disorders (dated by TCRdb to about 2019). A note on the overall study: The study compared peripheral blood TCR-beta repertoires of HTLV-I-associated myelopathy (HAM/TSP) patients, multiple sclerosis patients and healthy controls using UMI-based sequencing. The cohort comprised roughly 65 subjects: around 15 HAM/TSP patients, around 34 multiple sclerosis patients and 20 or so healthy controls. Alongside PBMC samples, the set of about 100 TCR-beta libraries contained longitudinal samples, technical triplicates, and paired CD4+ and CD8+ T-cell subsets that had been sorted.

Spanning cysteine to phenylalanine, the CDR3 consists of 16 amino acids. The sequence is cut down to CDR3 DNA, 48 bases in frame from base 1. V ends up 1 base short and J 7 bases short, with an unmatched junction base count of 8. CDR1 and CDR2 (SGHTA, FQGNSA) derive from the germline V gene. General study outcomes and caveats: TCR clonal expansion was greatest in HAM/TSP patients and smallest in MS patients, who ranked below even healthy controls. No identical CDR3 amino acid sequences were shared among expanded clones across subjects, suggesting private TCR-beta repertoires in all groups.

To synthesize cDNA, template-switch 5'RACE was performed with a primer carrying a 10-nucleotide random unique molecular identifier so that each TCR transcript was tagged. Each sequencing run produced over 170 million TCR-beta sequences covering 15-18 subjects. The RNeasy kit was used for extraction of total RNA. Using the KAPA Real-time Library Amplification kit, TCR-beta VDJ regions were amplified with primers for the TCR constant region and the 5'RACE anchor. A first PCR added sample indexes and Illumina adaptors, and a second PCR then raised library yield. After purification with Ampure beads, the TCR product of roughly 650 bp was size-selected on a 2% E-gel SizeSelection system. Before pooling, libraries had their quality checked on a Bioanalyzer, their concentration measured with Qubit, and their quantity determined with the Kapa Library Quantification kit. Paired-end 2 x 150 bp sequencing of the libraries was performed on an Illumina HiSeq 2500. To increase sequence diversity, roughly 24-31% phiX was spiked into each library pool. Concerning the study's data processing: The UMI-based MiGEC pipeline processed quality-filtered reads and removed over 80% of raw TCR sequences during error correction. VDJ genes were aligned to IMGT germline references, and each clonotype was defined by a unique CDR3 amino acid sequence together with V-J genes. Clonal expansion, Shannon diversity, and CDR3 relatedness (CalcPairwiseDistances, ClusterSamples) were evaluated with VDJtools, and phylogenetic trees were built with CLCbio workbench. A clone was classed as expanded if it had 8 or more unique UMIs, a cutoff based on coefficient-of-variation modelling across technical triplicates. TCRdb trimmed public reads at Q25 via fastp, called clones via MiXCR and kept in-frame beta chains. Identical CDR3 proteins give one entry, which carries the most common genes and DNA. The V and J calls were not made by the authors but by TCRdb's processing. A total of under 60,000 distinct CDR3 sequences appear in this sample, 10% of them only once. 21% of the sample goes to the ten largest clones.

At least ten counts were recorded for this clonotype. It has no known antigen specificity. Per-base quality was not reported, and no clone a single base away is much larger than it. Libraries from unsorted PBMCs were made from 2 million PBMCs kept in RNAlater at -80 degrees C until RNA extraction. Peripheral blood underwent Ficoll-Hypaque density gradient centrifugation to isolate PBMCs, which were then cryopreserved in liquid nitrogen. The sample consisted of PBMCs. Here the chain combines TRBV7-2 and TRBJ2-4, with 9 middle bases fitting TRBD2. The TCR originated in a woman in her 40s with HTLV-1-associated myelopathy (HAM/TSP). The CDR3 corresponds to CASSLGGGAFFNIQYF. The DNA sequence reads TGTGCCAGCAGCTTAGGCGGGGGGGCCTTTTTCAACATTCAGTACTTC.